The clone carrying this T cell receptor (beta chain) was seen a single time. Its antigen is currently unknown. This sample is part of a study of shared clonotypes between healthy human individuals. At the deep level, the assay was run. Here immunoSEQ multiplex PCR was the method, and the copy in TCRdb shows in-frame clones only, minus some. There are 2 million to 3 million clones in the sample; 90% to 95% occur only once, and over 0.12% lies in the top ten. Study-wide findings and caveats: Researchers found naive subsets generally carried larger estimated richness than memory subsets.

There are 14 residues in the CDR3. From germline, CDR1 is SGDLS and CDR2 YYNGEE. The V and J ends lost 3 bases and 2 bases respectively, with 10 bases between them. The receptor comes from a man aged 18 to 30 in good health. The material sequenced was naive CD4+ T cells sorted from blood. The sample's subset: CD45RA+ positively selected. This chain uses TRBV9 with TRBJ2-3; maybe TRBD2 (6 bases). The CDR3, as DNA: TGTGCCAGCAGCGCCGGAGGGTTCACAGATACGCAGTATTTT. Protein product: CASSAGGFTDTQYF.